The 6 T cell receptor beta chains below were found in one sample sequenced in a study of response to subunit inactivated influenza vaccine. TCRdb itself ran the RT-PCR reads through MiXCR, one entry per CDR3 protein. The repertoire holds roughly 500,000 distinct CDR3 sequences, with 16% as singletons. The sequenced sample was CD4+ T cells sorted from PBMCs, obtained around 2 years after vaccination. Source of these receptors: a man aged 50 to 75 who received an inactivated influenza vaccine.

The rearrangement joins TRBV20-1 to TRBJ1-2, with D hard to call. The CDR3 consists of 11 residues. Trimming shortened V by 0 bases and J by 3 bases, and 2 bases separated the two germline ends. From germline, CDR1 is DFQATT and CDR2 SNEGSKA (reference sequence). The CDR3 region has the DNA TGCAGTGCTAGAGAGGACTATGGCTACACCTTC. Its translation is CSAREDYGYTF.

The chain is built from TRBV5-1 and TRBJ2-2; D possibly matches TRBD1 or TRBD2 (5 bases each). The CDR3 sequence is 14 residues long. Deletions cut 4 bases from V and 7 bases from J, with 14 bases between. Per germline, CDR1 SGHRS and CDR2 YFSETQ. CDR3 in amino acids: CASSLGTLGGELFF. Here the CDR3 DNA reads TGCGCCAGCAGCCTCGGGACCCTGGGCGGGGAGCTGTTTTTT.

This clonotype came up a few times. V is TRBV10-3 and J is TRBJ1-6; D remains unclear. Per the germline V gene, CDR1 is ENHRY and CDR2 is SYGVKD. The CDR3 contains 12 residues. Trimming removed 3 bases from V and 8 bases from J, with 5 bases in between. This CDR3 reads CAISDTDSPLHF. DNA of the CDR3: TGTGCCATCAGTGACACGGATTCACCCCTCCACTTT.

A few counts support this clonotype. The J gene is TRBJ2-1, the V gene TRBV4-2, with 7 bases lining up with TRBD2. CDR3 length equals 19 residues. The junction had 15 bases not matched to a gene; V was cut back by 3 bases and J by 1 base. Germline V gene data show CDR1 as LGHNA and CDR2 as YNFKEQ. This CDR3 reads CASSQGQGRAHKSYNEQFF. The CDR3 coding sequence is TGTGCCAGCAGCCAGGGGCAAGGGAGGGCCCATAAGTCCTACAATGAGCAGTTCTTC.

The chain has TRBV24-1 and TRBJ1-1, with TRBD1 as a possible D gene (5 bases). The length of the CDR3 is 14 residues. Germline loops: CDR1 KGHDR, CDR2 SFDVKD. The V gene lost 4 bases and the J gene lost 4 bases, with 12 bases spanning the gap. The DNA of the CDR3 is TGTGCCACCAGTGACAACGGGAGGGGCACTGAAGCTTTCTTT. Translated, it gives CATSDNGRGTEAFF.

This clonotype was counted only a few times. The V and J genes are TRBV5-1 and TRBJ2-5; a weak D match, TRBD2 (6 bases). Trimming removed 4 bases from V and 5 bases from J, with 15 bases in between. The CDR3 consists of 14 residues. Germline V gene lookup returns CDR1 SGHRS and CDR2 YFSETQ. CDR3 sequence reads: CASSTGTPSETQYF. The CDR3 DNA reads as TGCGCCAGCAGCACCGGGACTCCCAGTGAGACCCAGTACTTC.